This TCR beta chain was sequenced during a study of human T cells and chemical hapten exposure. Individual cDNA molecules received unique molecular identifiers in the library. In the source study's methods: Sample TCR counts, which ranged from about 23,224 to 700,000, had a median of approximately 100,000. Each CDR3 protein gets one entry after TCRdb re-called the RACE reads with MiXCR. TCRdb, rather than the study authors, made the V and J calls. The data contain about 130,000 distinct CDR3 sequences, approximately 9.5% of them singletons. Findings of the study overall: DPC sensitization left the count of TCRs above 1 in 1000 unchanged.

Documented time point: healthy volunteer bleed at 2 weeks. The authors extracted total RNA from unfractionated whole blood. This CDR3 contains 13 residues. V was clipped by 4 bases and J by 7 bases; unmatched bases: 7. The germline V gene encodes CDR1 SGHNT and CDR2 YYREEE (reference sequence). Comments on this clonotype: The antigen is not known.

Sequencing was performed on whole blood. The TCR sequence derives from a male donor in good health. Some clones in this sample may be carry-over from other donors' samples. The V gene is TRBV5-4, the J gene TRBJ2-7; 8 bases align to TRBD2. DNA for the CDR3: TGTGCCAGCAGCCGGGAGATAGCGGGGGAGCAGTACTTC. It yields the protein CASSREIAGEQYF.